This T cell receptor (beta chain) emerged from a study of OX40 agonist ivuxolimab in advanced cancers. Only in-frame clones appear in the TCRdb table, and some are missing; sequencing was by immunoSEQ multiplex PCR. This repertoire shows 70,000 or so clones, approximately 80% found once; its top ten account for approximately 1.3%. Germline CDR1 and CDR2: MNHEY and SMNVEV (reference sequence). This CDR3 is 15 amino acids long. V was trimmed by 5 bases and J by 5 bases, leaving 16 bases between them. The chain combines TRBV27 with TRBJ2-1; D is uncertain. This clonotype was obtained from an adult with an advanced solid tumor such as melanoma, head and neck, liver or kidney cancer. The sample consisted of CD4+ or CD8+ T cells sorted from blood, taken in a trial of the OX40 agonist ivuxolimab. The CDR3 coding sequence is TGTGCCAGCAGTCCCTTGCTATCCGTGAACAATGAGCAGTTCTTC. It specifies CASSPLLSVNNEQFF.